The TCR beta chain under discussion was sequenced for a study of blood T cell repertoires in COVID-19. Across the study: Both acute and convalescent COVID-19 samples were obtained from the United States, Italy and Spain. T cells, B-cell-depleted T cells, or PBMCs supplied cDNA or gDNA.

Original processing methods: Using reference gene primer amplification, nucleated cell counts were estimated. Profiling relied on immunoSEQ multiplex PCR, and the TCRdb table lists in-frame clones only, not all of them. For V, J and clone size, that table is used; D and trimming come from the DNA. The table has hundreds of thousands of clones, around 83% seen once. Trimming removed 1 base from V and 9 bases from J, with 16 bases in between. The CDR3 loop spans 15 amino acids. The germline CDR1 and CDR2 sequences are SNHLY and FYNNEI. Sequences were obtained from peripheral blood. This chain links TRBV2 with TRBJ1-5; D is unresolved. The TCR comes from an elderly man with acute or convalescent COVID-19. The CDR3 loop is CASSEGGSGSGPQHF. The CDR3 nucleotides read TGTGCCAGCAGTGAAGGTGGGAGCGGATCTGGGCCCCAGCATTTT.